Given below is one T cell receptor beta chain in context. Researchers ran the PCR with 60 Vbeta and 13 Jbeta primers. Sequencing used immunoSEQ multiplex PCR; TCRdb keeps in-frame clones, though not all of them. The specimen's table records under 130,000 clones. The data originate from a study of cytomegalovirus exposure and HLA in healthy donors. This CDR3 is built from 15 residues. Germline V lookup: CDR1 LNHDA, CDR2 SQIVND (reference sequence). V was cut by 6 bases and J by 2 bases, with 11 bases left in between. The gene calls are TRBV19 and TRBJ2-6; D possibly corresponds to TRBD1 (5 bases). The sequenced sample was PBMCs. This receptor was obtained from a man aged 45 to 65 in good health and CMV-seronegative. The CDR3, as DNA: TGTGCCAGTAGCCGAGAGACAGCTGGGGCCAACGTCCTGACTTTC. Protein: CASSRETAGANVLTF.